This T cell receptor (beta chain) was identified in a study of T cells in Graves' hyperthyroidism and ophthalmopathy. Amplified regions were TCR beta CDR3 sequences from RNA transcripts. The TCR CDR3 was amplified in a first-round RT-PCR using the HTBI primer set. TCRdb itself ran the multiplex PCR reads through MiXCR, one entry per CDR3 protein. The sample includes over 500,000 distinct CDR3 sequences, around 15% of them seen just once. This clonotype was recorded many times. Its antigen is unknown. Findings and caveats of the study: A median about 7 months before onset, the model predicted ophthalmopathy.

The specimen sequenced was blood. This clonotype was sampled from a woman aged 25 to 45 with Graves' ophthalmopathy.

Here the CDR3 DNA reads TGCAGTGCTATAAACACCGGGACTAGCGGAACCTACGAGCAGTACTTC. Amino acids: CSAINTGTSGTYEQYF. The genes are TRBV20-1 and TRBJ2-7, with TRBD2 identical over 11 bases. V lost 4 bases, J lost 2 bases, and 10 bases stayed unmatched. This CDR3 contains 16 residues. Germline-derived CDR1 and CDR2 are DFQATT and SNEGSKA (reference sequence).